This T cell receptor (beta chain) was identified in a study of CD8 T cells in ankylosing spondylitis. General study findings and limits: In ankylosing spondylitis blood, a motif of roughly 8 highly homologous TCR beta variants appeared characteristic.

Quantitative molecular-barcoded 5'-RACE generated the TCR beta libraries. From the 5' RACE reads, TCRdb called clonotypes with MiXCR, one entry per CDR3 protein. The table has more than 300,000 distinct CDR3 sequences, roughly 12% seen once; the top ten hold 9.1%. CDR1 LNHNV and CDR2 YYDKDF come from the germline V gene (reference sequence). The CDR3 is made up of 13 amino acids. The ends were cut back, 5 bases at V and 1 base at J, with 5 bases in the middle. With regard to this clonotype: Its target is not known.

The sequencing input was blood, either unsorted or a sorted T cell fraction (not recorded which). This receptor was identified in a female donor with ankylosing spondylitis or in good health (not recorded which). V gene TRBV15 combines with J gene TRBJ2-2, with no clear D. The CDR3 region is CATSLRNTGELFF. The CDR3 DNA reads TGTGCCACCAGCCTCCGGAACACCGGGGAGCTGTTTTTT.